This T cell receptor beta chain was retrieved from a study of HIV-infected patients and healthy controls. Each CDR3 protein is one row after TCRdb ran MiXCR on the 5' RACE reads. This repertoire shows over 15,000 distinct CDR3 sequences, about 16% found once; its top ten account for around 24%. Trimming removed 0 bases at V and 1 base at J, with 21 bases between. The CDR3 is made up of 19 amino acids. CDR1 is SEHNR and CDR2 is FQNEAQ in the germline V gene (reference sequence). Sample: CD8+ T cells from blood. This sequence was found in a human donor in good health. The chain uses TRBV7-9 and TRBJ1-1; a possible D gene is TRBD1 (5 bases). CDR3 sequence reads: CASSLAVYGAFGPNTEAFF. In DNA form, the CDR3 reads TGTGCCAGCAGCTTAGCGGTGTACGGGGCTTTTGGTCCGAACACTGAAGCTTTCTTT.